This entry describes one T cell receptor beta chain. A junction boundary mismatches the germline segment, possibly from a read error. The sample belongs to a study of blood T cells in healthy people across ages. Isolation recovered at least 6.5 million PBMCs from every sample. A second roughly 6 to 12 cycle PCR used barcoded and J-beta primers. A template-switch adaptor with 12 random nucleotides tagged each cDNA molecule. A single record per CDR3 protein comes from TCRdb applying MiXCR to the 5' RACE reads. The top ten clones hold just over 4% of a sample with over a million distinct CDR3 sequences, 35% to 45% of them seen once. This CDR3 region has 15 residues.

The chain links TRBV12-3 or TRBV12-4 to TRBJ2-3, with D perhaps TRBD2 (7 bases). The clonotype comes from a woman aged 18 to 35 in good health. Source material: blood. The CDR3 sequence: CAGRPRGGTPDTQYF. CDR3 bases: TGTGCCGGCAGGCCTAGGGGGGGGACCCCAGATACGCAGTATTTT.